The 21 T cell receptor beta chains reported below all come from one sample, sequenced in a study of blood T cells in healthy people across ages. Alongside a J-beta primer mix, a sample-barcoded 5' primer served in a second PCR lasting roughly 7 to 11 cycles. TCRdb re-derived calls from the 5' RACE reads in MiXCR, one entry per CDR3 protein. The repertoire holds hundreds of thousands of distinct CDR3 sequences, with 58% as singletons. Sample: blood. These receptors were taken from a man aged 25-45 years in good health.

J is TRBJ1-2 and V is TRBV7-2, with D hard to call. This CDR3 contains 14 residues. Germline V gives CDR1 SGHTA, CDR2 FQGNSA. V shed 5 bases and J shed 1 base, with 11 bases lying between them. DNA for the CDR3: TGTGCCAGCAGCGACCGGACGGTTAACTATGGCTACACCTTC. This codes for CASSDRTVNYGYTF.

The chain has TRBV12-3 or TRBV12-4 and TRBJ2-5; 7 bases match TRBD1. The CDR3 spans 14 residues. Unmatched junction bases numbered 13, after V lost 4 bases and J lost 11 bases. Written as DNA, the CDR3 is TGTGCCAGCAGTTGGAACAGGGGTAGACAAGAGCAGTACTTC. Encoded protein: CASSWNRGRQEQYF.

J is TRBJ2-5 and V is TRBV5-6, with 10 bases lining up with TRBD2. CDR1 and CDR2 (germline): SGHDT, YYEEEE. V shed 5 bases, J shed 11 bases, and the junction held 15 bases outside the gene matches. This CDR3 is built from 15 residues. CDR3 sequence: CASRFGLAAYNEQYF. CDR3 DNA sequence: TGTGCCAGCAGGTTCGGACTAGCGGCTTACAATGAGCAGTACTTC.

This clonotype has only a few counts. V and J are TRBV18 and TRBJ2-3; unclear D gene. V was cut by 0 bases and J by 4 bases, with 5 bases left in between. CDR1 is KGHSH, CDR2 LQKENI, per germline. CDR3 length: 13 residues. CDR3 bases: TGTGCCAGCTCACCACCGAGCTCAGATACGCAGTATTTT. It is translated as CASSPPSSDTQYF. Complete variable domain (other parts from reference TRBV18 and TRBJ2-3): NAGVMQNPRHLVRRRGQEARLRCSPMKGHSHVYWYRQLPEEGLKFMVYLQKENIIDESGMPKERFSAEFPKEGPSILRIQQVVRGDSAAYFCASSPPSSDTQYFGPGTRLTVL.

The V gene is TRBV15, the J gene TRBJ2-1, with 10 bases lining up with TRBD2. Germline V gives CDR1 LNHNV, CDR2 YYDKDF (reference sequence). The CDR3 is 14 amino acids. Germline trimming cut 6 bases from V and 7 bases from J; bases unmatched to any gene: 6. The CDR3 sequence is CATRASGSVNEQFF. The CDR3 coding sequence is TGTGCCACCAGAGCTAGCGGGAGTGTTAATGAGCAGTTCTTC. The full variable domain, in which reference TRBV15 and TRBJ2-1 provide the parts outside the CDR3, is DAMVIQNPRYQVTQFGKPVTLSCSQTLNHNVMYWYQQKSSQAPKLLFHYYDKDFNNEADTPDNFQSRRPNTSFCFLDIRSPGLGDTAMYLCATRASGSVNEQFFGPGTRLTVL.

The chain has TRBV7-2 and TRBJ2-7; tentative D call: TRBD2 (7 bases). Germline V gene data show CDR1 as SGHTA and CDR2 as FQGNSA. V was shortened by 6 bases and J by 7 bases, with 22 bases between the two germline ends. The CDR3 covers 15 residues. CDR3: CASREAGAQYNEQYF. The DNA of the CDR3 is TGTGCCAGCAGGGAGGCGGGGGCCCAGTACAATGAGCAGTACTTC.

The count of this clonotype is one. The chain is built from TRBV29-1 and TRBJ2-1, with no clear D. The J call is in doubt because the DNA end fits TRBJ2-7 better. The CDR3 sequence is 15 residues long. Germline V CDR1 and CDR2: SQVTM, ANQGSEA. CDR3 in amino acids: CSVERWLSKGNEQYF. For the CDR3, the DNA is TGCAGCGTTGAAAGGTGGCTAAGCAAAGGCAATGAGCAGTACTTC.

The chain is built from TRBV4-2 and TRBJ2-1, with 10 bases matching TRBD1. There are 16 residues in the CDR3. The germline V gene encodes CDR1 LGHNA and CDR2 YNFKEQ. Unmatched junction bases numbered 9, after V lost 2 bases and J lost 8 bases. CDR3 residues: CASSQQQDRGLYEQFF. The CDR3 DNA is TGTGCCAGCAGCCAACAACAGGACAGGGGGTTGTATGAGCAGTTCTTC.

The chain links TRBV29-1 to TRBJ1-2, with D possibly TRBD1 on 5 matching bases. The germline V and J ends were trimmed by 6 bases and 8 bases, with 10 bases remaining between them. The CDR3 runs 10 residues. Germline loops: CDR1 SQVTM, CDR2 ANQGSEA. This CDR3 reads CSVRVKGYTF. The CDR3 DNA is TGCAGCGTCAGGGTAAAAGGCTACACCTTC.

J is TRBJ2-1 and V is TRBV27; tentatively, D is TRBD1 (6 bases). Germline-derived CDR1 and CDR2 are MNHEY and SMNVEV (reference sequence). CDR3 length: 15 residues. Trimming stripped 7 bases from V and 10 bases from J, with 23 bases between. The CDR3 DNA reads TGTGCCAGCAAAATTACCGGGACACCTCCCAGGGAGCAGTTCTTC. The encoded protein is CASKITGTPPREQFF.

The V gene is TRBV3-1, the J gene TRBJ2-1; D is undetermined. Trimming took 2 bases from V and 7 from J, leaving 9 bases between them. The germline V gene has CDR1 LGHDT and CDR2 YNNKEL (reference sequence). The CDR3 is made up of 13 amino acids. DNA of the CDR3: TGTGCCAGCAGCCAACCTGACGGAAATGAGCAGTTCTTC. Residues: CASSQPDGNEQFF.

Comments on this clonotype: Compared with germline, one end of the junction differs, possibly owing to a read error. V usage is TRBV7-9 and J usage is TRBJ2-7; 9 bases agree with TRBD1. The CDR3 is 17 residues long. Germline V lookup: CDR1 SEHNR, CDR2 FQNEAQ (reference sequence). DNA for the CDR3: TGTGCCAGCAGCTCCCGACAGGGGGATCACCCCTCCTGCGAGCAGTACTTC. Translated: CASSSRQGDHPSCEQYF.

The chain links TRBV20-1 to TRBJ2-1; TRBD2 matches at 16 bases. This CDR3 region has 17 residues. Germline-derived CDR1 and CDR2 are DFQATT and SNEGSKA (reference sequence). Trimming removed 5 bases from V and 9 bases from J; junction bases left unmatched: 13. CDR3: CSAPRLGLAGGPSEQFF. The CDR3 DNA is TGCAGTGCTCCCCGTTTGGGACTAGCGGGGGGGCCCAGTGAGCAGTTCTTC.

V and J are TRBV5-1 and TRBJ2-4; D unresolved. CDR3 length: 14 amino acids. The V end lost 0 bases, the J end lost 0 bases, and 4 bases lay between the germline ends. The germline CDR1 and CDR2 sequences are SGHRS and YFSETQ. The CDR3 loop is CASSLDGAKNIQYF. In DNA, the CDR3 is TGCGCCAGCAGCTTGGACGGAGCCAAAAACATTCAGTACTTC.

On this clonotype itself: The junction departs from the called germline gene at one end, perhaps through a read error. The gene calls are TRBV28 and TRBJ2-1; possible D gene TRBD2, 5 bases. The CDR3 length is 16 residues. Germline V gene lookup returns CDR1 MDHEN and CDR2 SYDVKM. The CDR3 DNA follows: TGTGCCGGCAGTGGATTAGGACTTTTAACCTACAATGAGCAGTTCTTC. Protein product: CAGSGLGLLTYNEQFF.

The CDR3 bases are TGTGCCAGCAGCTTAGGGAGGACTAGCGGCTACGAGCAGTACTTC. It codes for CASSLGRTSGYEQYF. The gene calls are TRBV7-8 and TRBJ2-7; TRBD2 aligns across 10 bases. The germline V gene has CDR1 SGHVS and CDR2 FQNEAQ. The trim removed 1 base at V and 3 bases at J, leaving 3 bases unmatched. The CDR3 covers 15 residues.

The chain joins TRBV7-6 to TRBJ2-4, with D tentatively TRBD2 (5 bases). The J call is uncertain, as TRBJ2-7 better fits the DNA end. The CDR3 is made up of 14 amino acids. Germline V CDR1 and CDR2: SGHVS, FNYEAQ. The CDR3 DNA sequence: TGTGCCAGCAGCCCTAGCACGGGTTTCTACGAGCAGTACTTC. It specifies CASSPSTGFYEQYF.

This clonotype came up a few times. The rearrangement joins TRBV10-3 to TRBJ2-7; D not resolved. The CDR3 is 12 amino acids. V lost 2 bases and J lost 4, with 6 bases in between. CDR1 is ENHRY, CDR2 SYGVKD, per germline. The CDR3 sequence is CAISERAYEQYF. Here the CDR3 DNA reads TGTGCCATCAGTGAGCGGGCGTACGAGCAGTACTTC.

This clonotype was picked up many times. The V and J genes are TRBV7-2 and TRBJ2-7; 9 positions agree with TRBD2. The length of the CDR3 is 15 residues. The V gene end was trimmed by 3 bases and the J gene end by 2 bases; junction bases not matched to a gene: 5. Looked up from germline, CDR1 is SGHTA and CDR2 is FQGNSA. The CDR3 spells CASSLELAGAYEQYF. The CDR3 coding sequence is TGTGCCAGCAGCTTGGAATTAGCGGGAGCCTACGAGCAGTACTTC.

Remarks on this clonotype: This could be a read error, since a much larger clone is one nucleotide away. The chain employs TRBV12-3 or TRBV12-4 and TRBJ2-3; TRBD2 aligns across 14 bases. CDR3 length: 19 amino acids. CDR3 coding DNA: TGTGCCGGCAGCTCTTTCGGGACTAGCGGGGGACTTAGCACAGATACGCAGTATTTT. Residues: CAGSSFGTSGGLSTDTQYF.

This chain joins TRBV6-5 and TRBJ2-2, with D hard to call. The CDR3 length is 14 residues. V was trimmed by 0 bases and J by 6 bases, leaving 8 bases between them. Germline V gives CDR1 MNHEY, CDR2 SVGAGI. Here the CDR3 reads CASSYSSGPGELFF. The CDR3 DNA follows: TGTGCCAGCAGTTACTCCTCGGGCCCCGGGGAGCTGTTTTTT.